The 19 T cell receptor beta chains in this list originate from one sample, sequenced in a study of T cells in tumors after PD-1 blockade. Assay used: immunoSEQ multiplex PCR; TCRdb lists only in-frame clones, some missing. The data show roughly 60,000 clones, roughly 75% seen once. The source was PBMCs, collected before anti-PD-1 treatment. These receptors all come from a human donor with basal cell carcinoma.

The chain recombines TRBV6-2 or TRBV6-3 with TRBJ2-1, with a tentative D call TRBD2 (6 bases). This CDR3 has 13 amino acids. Trimming removed 6 bases from V and 9 bases from J, with 15 bases in between. Germline CDR1 and CDR2: MNHEY and SVGEGT. CDR3 in DNA: TGTGCCAGCAGCCCGTCTAGCGAAGGTGAGCAGTTCTTC. It yields the protein CASSPSSEGEQFF.

The genes are TRBV6-2 or TRBV6-3 and TRBJ1-1; unclear D gene. Per germline, CDR1 MNHEY and CDR2 SVGEGT. V was shortened by 0 bases and J by 2 bases, with 10 bases between the two germline ends. The CDR3 totals 15 residues. This CDR3 is CASSYSTQRNTEAFF. The CDR3 bases are TGTGCCAGCAGTTACTCGACACAGCGTAACACTGAAGCTTTCTTT.

This clone was found once. The rearrangement joins TRBV5-1 to TRBJ2-3, with TRBD2 matching over 8 bases. J was trimmed by 0 bases and V by 0 bases; bases with no gene match: 3. There are 16 residues in the CDR3. Per the germline V gene, CDR1 is SGHRS and CDR2 is YFSETQ. DNA for the CDR3: TGCGCCAGCAGCTTGGGGGCGGGGGGTAGCACAGATACGCAGTATTTT. Its translation is CASSLGAGGSTDTQYF.

This clone was seen a handful of times. The rearrangement links TRBV29-1 to TRBJ1-1; TRBD1 is a possible D gene (6 bases). There are 12 residues in the CDR3. The V and J ends lost 3 bases and 4 bases respectively, with 9 bases between them. Germline V gene sequence: CDR1 SQVTM, CDR2 ANQGSEA. The CDR3, as DNA: TGCAGCGTTGACAGGGGTCTCACTGAAGCTTTCTTT. It specifies CSVDRGLTEAFF.

CDR3 nucleotides: TGCGCCAGCAGCCTGGACGGCCCCCGGCGGGGCTACACCTTC. Encoded protein: CASSLDGPRRGYTF. V gene TRBV5-1 combines with J gene TRBJ1-2; D uncertain. CDR1 is SGHRS and CDR2 is YFSETQ in the germline V gene. The ends were cut back, 4 bases at V and 8 bases at J, with 18 bases in the middle. CDR3 length: 14 amino acids.

The chain uses TRBV14 and TRBJ2-5, with D hard to call. Germline values: CDR1 SGHDN, CDR2 FVKESK. The CDR3 extends over 13 amino acids. V was pared by 4 bases and J by 0 bases, with 6 bases between. CDR3 DNA sequence: TGTGCCAGCAGCCGCCGAAACCAAGAGACCCAGTACTTC. Amino acid sequence: CASSRRNQETQYF. The whole variable domain, filled in from reference TRBV14 and TRBJ2-5, reads EAGVTQFPSHSVIEKGQTVTLRCDPISGHDNLYWYRRVMGKEIKFLLHFVKESKQDESGMPNNRFLAERTGGTYSTLKVQPAELEDSGVYFCASSRRNQETQYFGPGTRLLVL.

The V call is TRBV9, the J call TRBJ1-5, with D possibly matching TRBD1 (6 bases). The CDR3 extends over 14 amino acids. The V and J ends lost 0 bases and 2 bases respectively, with 6 bases between them. Germline CDR1 is SGDLS and CDR2 is YYNGEE. The CDR3 loop reads CASSVGQGNQPQHF. DNA for the CDR3: TGTGCCAGCAGCGTAGGACAGGGCAATCAGCCCCAGCATTTT.

This chain joins TRBV19 and TRBJ1-4; the D is unclear. Per germline, CDR1 LNHDA and CDR2 SQIVND (reference sequence). V dropped 3 bases and J dropped 8 bases, with 13 bases sitting between them. This CDR3 is 14 amino acids long. CDR3 region: CASSMPSGREKLFF. As DNA, the CDR3 is TGTGCCAGTAGTATGCCCTCCGGGAGAGAAAAACTGTTTTTT.

V is TRBV7-8 and J is TRBJ2-2, with TRBD1 identical over 8 bases. This CDR3 contains 16 residues. The germline gives CDR1 SGHVS, CDR2 FQNEAQ. V trimming: 2 bases; J trimming: 5 bases; junction bases outside the gene matches: 7. This CDR3 is CASSLLGRGRTGELFF. CDR3 sequence (DNA): TGTGCCAGCAGCTTACTTGGCAGGGGGCGGACCGGGGAGCTGTTTTTT.

The chain uses TRBV3-1 (or the pseudogene TRBV3-2) and TRBJ2-5; D uncertain. Looked up from germline, CDR1 is LGHDT and CDR2 is YNNKEL (reference sequence). V gave up 4 bases and J gave up 5 bases, with 5 bases separating them. This CDR3 comprises 11 residues. The CDR3 here is CASSLRETQYF. The CDR3 coding sequence is TGTGCCAGCAGCCTCCGGGAGACCCAGTACTTC.

The rearrangement uses TRBV30 and TRBJ1-3; 7 bases map to TRBD1. With V trimmed by 2 bases and J by 2 bases, 3 bases remained unmatched. Germline V gene data show CDR1 as GTSNPN and CDR2 as SVGIG (reference sequence). This CDR3 has 14 residues. The CDR3 DNA reads as TGTGCCTGGAGTATAGACAGGGCTGGAAACACCATATATTTT. Its protein product is CAWSIDRAGNTIYF.

The genes are TRBV19 and TRBJ1-3; no firm D call. Trimming stripped 4 bases from V and 0 bases from J, with 10 bases between. Germline CDR1 LNHDA, CDR2 SQIVND (reference sequence). The CDR3 consists of 15 residues. DNA for the CDR3: TGTGCCAGTAGTACCCGGGCTGGCTCTGGAAACACCATATATTTT. It translates to CASSTRAGSGNTIYF.

V usage is TRBV27 and J usage is TRBJ1-1; no definite D call. CDR3 length equals 14 residues. The germline V and J ends were trimmed by 0 bases and 1 base, with 6 bases remaining between them. CDR1 is MNHEY, CDR2 SMNVEV, per germline (reference sequence). CDR3 loop: CASSLSWRNTEAFF. The CDR3 nucleotides are TGTGCCAGCAGTTTATCATGGAGGAACACTGAAGCTTTCTTT.

The CDR3 sequence: CASTSVSEAFF. CDR3 nucleotide sequence: TGTGCCAGCACCTCTGTCTCTGAAGCTTTCTTT. The chain employs TRBV3-1 (or the pseudogene TRBV3-2) and TRBJ1-1; D gene unclear. Germline loops: CDR1 LGHDT, CDR2 YNNKEL (reference sequence). The CDR3 totals 11 residues. Between the trimmed V and J ends, which lost 7 bases and 6 bases, there was a span of 9 bases.

The chain combines TRBV6-6 with TRBJ1-1, with D possibly TRBD1 on 5 matching bases. The V end lost 2 bases, the J end lost 8 bases, and 12 bases lay between the germline ends. There are 13 residues in the CDR3. Germline V CDR1 and CDR2: MNHNY, SVGAGI (reference sequence). DNA for the CDR3: TGTGCCAGCAGTTACATGGGACTTGCCGAAGCTTTCTTT. This translates into CASSYMGLAEAFF.

The genes are TRBV6-5 and TRBJ1-5; 7 positions match TRBD1. The CDR3 has 14 amino acids. The germline gives CDR1 MNHEY, CDR2 SVGAGI. With V trimmed by 4 bases and J by 4 bases, 4 bases remained unmatched. CDR3 sequence (DNA): TGTGCCAGCAGTTCACAGGGGAGAAATCAGCCCCAGCATTTT. Its protein is CASSSQGRNQPQHF.

The gene calls are TRBV14 and TRBJ2-5; tentatively, D is TRBD1 (6 bases). The CDR3 consists of 12 residues. The V end lost 3 bases, the J end lost 7 bases, and 9 bases lay between the germline ends. The germline gives CDR1 SGHDN, CDR2 FVKESK. This CDR3 is CASSQGAWTQYF. The DNA for the CDR3 is TGTGCCAGCAGCCAGGGGGCCTGGACCCAGTACTTC.

This clone was counted only a few times. The chain uses TRBV7-2 and TRBJ2-1; D not resolved. Trimming left V 2 bases short and J 5 bases short, with 7 bases between. CDR1 and CDR2 from the germline V gene are SGHTA and FQGNSA. The CDR3 loop spans 13 amino acids. CDR3 in amino acids: CASSLYYDNEQFF. Written as DNA, the CDR3 is TGTGCCAGCAGCTTATATTATGACAATGAGCAGTTCTTC.

This chain links TRBV12-1 with TRBJ1-6. TRBV12-1 is recorded as a pseudogene. The CDR3 is made up of 17 amino acids. The CDR3 sequence is CASSPRPILVEGSPLHF. CDR3 bases: TGTGCCAGCAGCCCCAGACCGATTCTCGTGGAGGGTTCACCCCTCCACTTT.